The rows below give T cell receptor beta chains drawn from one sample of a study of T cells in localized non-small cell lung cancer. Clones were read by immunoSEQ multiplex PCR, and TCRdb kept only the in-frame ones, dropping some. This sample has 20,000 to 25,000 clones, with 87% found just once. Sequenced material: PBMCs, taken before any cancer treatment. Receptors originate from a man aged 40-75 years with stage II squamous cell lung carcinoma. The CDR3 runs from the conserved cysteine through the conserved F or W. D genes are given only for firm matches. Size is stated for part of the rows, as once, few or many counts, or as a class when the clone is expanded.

TGTGCCAGCAGCTTAGATCAGGGGCTCGACTATGGCTACACCTTC | CASSLDQGLDYGYTF | - | TRBJ1-2 | TRBV7-2 | -
TGTGCCAGCAGCGCGGGACCGGCCTACGAGCAGTACTTC | CASSAGPAYEQYF | - | TRBJ2-7 | TRBV11-3 | -
TGCGCCAGCAGCCTCGAAGGGTATCCGAACACTGAAGCTTTCTTT | CASSLEGYPNTEAFF | once | TRBJ1-1 | TRBV5-1 | -
TGTGCCAGCAGCTTACCGGTGAACACTGAAGCTTTCTTT | CASSLPVNTEAFF | - | TRBJ1-1 | TRBV7-2 | -
TGTGCCAGCAGCTTAGTGGGCAGGTTCTCTGGAAACACCATATATTTT | CASSLVGRFSGNTIYF | - | TRBJ1-3 | TRBV11-2 | -
TGTGCCAGCAGCTTCGGCAGGAGATACGAGCAGTACTTC | CASSFGRRYEQYF | - | TRBJ2-7 | TRBV13 | -
TGTGCCAGCAGCCCGAGGACAGGGGGCGCGTCAGATACGCAGTATTTT | CASSPRTGGASDTQYF | - | TRBJ2-3 | TRBV7-2 | TRBD1
TGTGCCAGCAGTTACCTCGGACAGGCTGGCGACGAGCAGTACTTC | CASSYLGQAGDEQYF | - | TRBJ2-7 | TRBV27 | TRBD1
TGTGCCAGCAGCCACGTGGGGGGGGGATTAACTGAAGCTTTCTTT | CASSHVGGGLTEAFF | - | TRBJ1-1 | TRBV14 | -
TGCGCCAGCAGTGAGAGTTCGAGGGACGAAGCTTTCTTT | CASSESSRDEAFF | - | TRBJ1-1 | TRBV10-1 | -
TGTGCCATCAGGACAGGAGAGTGGCACTATGGCTACACCTTC | CAIRTGEWHYGYTF | - | TRBJ1-2 | TRBV10-3 | -
TGTGCCAGCAGCGTAGCTATCGGAGGGGTGAACACCATATATTTT | CASSVAIGGVNTIYF | - | TRBJ1-3 | TRBV9 | -
TGTGCGGTAGGAGGACTAGCGGGAGGAGAGACCCAGTACTTC | CAVGGLAGGETQYF | - | TRBJ2-5 | TRBV25-1 | TRBD2
TGCGCCAGCAGCCAAGGACTAGCGGGAAACAATGAGCAGTTCTTC | CASSQGLAGNNEQFF | once | TRBJ2-1 | TRBV4-3 | TRBD2
TGTGCCAGTAGTATGGGGAGCAATCAGCCCCAGCATTTT | CASSMGSNQPQHF | - | TRBJ1-5 | TRBV19 | -
TGCGCCAGCAGCCAAGATCCCGGCGCTTTACGAGGGAATGAGCAGTTCTTC | CASSQDPGALRGNEQFF | - | TRBJ2-1 | TRBV4-3 | -
TGTGCCACCAGTTCTCCAAGGACAGGGGGTTCTGGGGCCAACGTCCTGACTTTC | CATSSPRTGGSGANVLTF | - | TRBJ2-6 | TRBV15 | TRBD1
TGTGCCAGCGGTCTTTACGGGAGTGGAACAGATACGCAGTATTTT | CASGLYGSGTDTQYF | - | TRBJ2-3 | TRBV6-1 | -
TGTGCCAGCAGCTTAGTGCCGTTCTCCTACGAGCAGTACTTC | CASSLVPFSYEQYF | - | TRBJ2-7 | TRBV7-2 | -
TGTGCCAGCAGTGGGGGGGTACAGGGCACCGGGGAGCTGTTTTTT | CASSGGVQGTGELFF | - | TRBJ2-2 | TRBV2 | -
TGCGCCAGCAGCTTGGTTCCGGGACTAGCGGGTTCACTGAGCCAGTACTTC | CASSLVPGLAGSLSQYF | - | TRBJ2-5 | TRBV5-1 | TRBD2
TGTGCCAGCAGCTCGCTAGGGGGTGAGCAGTTCTTC | CASSSLGGEQFF | - | TRBJ2-1 | TRBV12-1 | -
TGTGCCAGCAGTTTAAGGGGGATAATGGGAACTGAAGCTTTCTTT | CASSLRGIMGTEAFF | - | TRBJ1-1 | TRBV27 | -
TGTGCCAGTAGTCCAACCTCTAGCACAGATACGCAGTATTTT | CASSPTSSTDTQYF | - | TRBJ2-3 | TRBV19 | -
TGTGCCAGCAGCTCGGCGGGACAGGGAAAGTATGGCTACACCTTC | CASSSAGQGKYGYTF | - | TRBJ1-2 | TRBV7-8 | TRBD1
TGTGCCAGCGTCCAGGAGACTAATGAAAAACTGTTTTTT | CASVQETNEKLFF | - | TRBJ1-4 | TRBV6-1 | -
TGCAGCGTTTCTGGACAGGGCCCCACAGATACGCAGTATTTT | CSVSGQGPTDTQYF | - | TRBJ2-3 | TRBV29-1 | TRBD1
TGTGCCAGTAGTGTTCACAGGGGAAGTATAAGAAACACTGAAGCTTTCTTT | CASSVHRGSIRNTEAFF | - | TRBJ1-1 | TRBV19 | TRBD1
TGCGCCAGCAGCAGCGAAGGGTACGAGCAGTACTTC | CASSSEGYEQYF | once | TRBJ2-7 | TRBV5-1 | -
TGTGCCAGCAGTGTTTTTCGGCAGACTAACTATGGCTACACCTTC | CASSVFRQTNYGYTF | - | TRBJ1-2 | TRBV2 | -
TGTGCCAGCAGCCCATACAGGGGGATCATTGAAGCTTTCTTT | CASSPYRGIIEAFF | - | TRBJ1-1 | TRBV6-5 | TRBD1
TGTGCCTGGGAGGGATCGGTGAACACTGAAGCTTTCTTT | CAWEGSVNTEAFF | - | TRBJ1-1 | TRBV30 | -
TGTGCCTGGGCTCCCAGGGCCGATACGCAGTATTTT | CAWAPRADTQYF | - | TRBJ2-3 | TRBV30 | -
TGTGCCAGCAGGCGTACGACAGATAACACTGAAGCTTTCTTT | CASRRTTDNTEAFF | - | TRBJ1-1 | TRBV13 | -
TGTGCCAGCAGCTTGATAGGGGGCGGCACTGAAGCTTTCTTT | CASSLIGGGTEAFF | - | TRBJ1-1 | TRBV5-4 | TRBD1
TGTGCCAGCAGTTTACAGGGGGCTTACGAGCAGTACTTC | CASSLQGAYEQYF | few | TRBJ2-7 | TRBV6-6 | TRBD1
TGCGCCAGCAGCCAAGACGAGGGACTGCGTAATGAAAAACTGTTTTTT | CASSQDEGLRNEKLFF | - | TRBJ1-4 | TRBV4-3 | -
TGTGCCAGCAGCTTATCCGGGACAGTGGGTGAAAAACTGTTTTTT | CASSLSGTVGEKLFF | - | TRBJ1-4 | TRBV7-9 | TRBD1
TGTGCCAGCAGCTTAGCGACAGGAGCCATATCTAACTATGGCTACACCTTC | CASSLATGAISNYGYTF | - | TRBJ1-2 | TRBV7-8 | -
TGTGCCAGCAGTTACAGCAGGGTCGGCAGCAATCAGCCCCAGCATTTT | CASSYSRVGSNQPQHF | - | TRBJ1-5 | TRBV6-5 | -
TGTGCCAGCGGAAATAGCAATCAGCCCCAGCATTTT | CASGNSNQPQHF | few | TRBJ1-5 | TRBV6-6 | -
TGTGCCAGCAGCTTCTCGTACGAGCAGTACTTC | CASSFSYEQYF | - | TRBJ2-7 | TRBV11-3 | -
TGTGCCAGCTCACAGACAGGGGTCTCCTACGAGCAGTACTTC | CASSQTGVSYEQYF | - | TRBJ2-7 | TRBV18 | TRBD1
TGTGCCAGCAGTGATGGGACAGGGGGGAGAGGATCACCCCTCCACTTT | CASSDGTGGRGSPLHF | once | TRBJ1-6 | TRBV6-1 | TRBD1
TGTGCCAGTAGTATGAAGGGCGGGAGAGGGAACAATGAGCAGTTCTTC | CASSMKGGRGNNEQFF | - | TRBJ2-1 | TRBV19 | TRBD2
TGTGCCAGCAGCGTCCTGGTAGAGCAGTACTTC | CASSVLVEQYF | - | TRBJ2-7 | TRBV2 | -
TGTGCCAGCAGTTTTGCCCGGGGCCTTGCAACTAATGAAAAACTGTTTTTT | CASSFARGLATNEKLFF | - | TRBJ1-4 | TRBV27 | -
TGTGCCAGCAGCCTTGGGCCACTAGCGGGGGCCAGGACCGGGGAGCTGTTTTTT | CASSLGPLAGARTGELFF | - | TRBJ2-2 | TRBV11-3 | TRBD2
TGTGCCAGCAGCTTAGAACGTGGGGGCTCTGGAAACACCATATATTTT | CASSLERGGSGNTIYF | - | TRBJ1-3 | TRBV11-2 | -
TGTGCCAGCAGCGTAGGACTAGCGGGGGGCGGGGACACCGGGGAGCTGTTTTTT | CASSVGLAGGGDTGELFF | once | TRBJ2-2 | TRBV9 | TRBD2
TGTGCCAGCAGACGACAGTACCAAGAGACCCAGTACTTC | CASRRQYQETQYF | few | TRBJ2-5 | TRBV5-4 | -
TGTGCCATCAGCCTCGGACTAGGTGTGGAGACCCAGTACTTC | CAISLGLGVETQYF | - | TRBJ2-5 | TRBV10-3 | TRBD2
TGTGCCAGCAGTCTTGGGACTAGCGGGAACAATGAGCAGTTCTTC | CASSLGTSGNNEQFF | - | TRBJ2-1 | TRBV9 | TRBD2
TGTGCCTGGAGTGACGGGAACGGAGCCAAAAACATTCAGTACTTC | CAWSDGNGAKNIQYF | - | TRBJ2-4 | TRBV30 | -
TGTGCCAGCAGCGCCGCTCCAGGGATAGCGGAAAAACTGTTTTTT | CASSAAPGIAEKLFF | - | TRBJ1-4 | TRBV5-4 | -
TGTGCCAGCAGCCGAGACCCAGAGGGTGAAGCTTTCTTT | CASSRDPEGEAFF | - | TRBJ1-1 | TRBV6-5 | -